The clone carrying this T cell receptor (beta chain) was observed once. The age range of participants was about 18 to 95 years, with residence in roughly 25 US areas. The sample belongs to a study of blood T cell repertoires in COVID-19. Study background: From the United States, Italy and Spain came samples of acute and convalescent COVID-19. T cells, B-cell-depleted T cells, or PBMCs provided the cDNA or gDNA that served as material.

CDR1 and CDR2 from the germline V gene are KGHDR and SFDVKD. The ends were cut back, 1 base at V and 1 base at J, with 13 bases in the middle. This CDR3 region has 17 residues. Under the authors' procedure: The assay estimated nucleated cells by amplifying reference gene primers. Produced via immunoSEQ multiplex PCR; TCRdb's table is partial and in-frame only. V, J and clone size derive from that table, while D and trimming were established from the DNA sequence. The sample has approximately 70,000 clones, around 66% seen once. The sequenced sample was PBMCs or T cells enriched from blood (not recorded which). The chain uses TRBV24-1 and TRBJ1-5, with D maybe TRBD1 (6 bases). The TCR originated in a woman aged 55-70 years who had been exposed to COVID-19. CDR3 in DNA: TGTGCCACCAGTGATTTTTGGGGGCAGGGGAGCAATCAGCCCCAGCATTTT. Amino acids: CATSDFWGQGSNQPQHF.